This is a list of T cell receptor beta chains from one sample in a study of T cell responses to AZD1222 COVID-19 vaccine. Sequencing used immunoSEQ multiplex PCR; TCRdb keeps in-frame clones, though not all of them. The sample lists about 94,000 clones; around 89% were seen once. Source: peripheral blood, taken on day 0 of AZD1222 vaccination. The origin of the receptors is an adult in good health. Each CDR3 is given with its conserved first and last residue. Each record gives: clone size, J gene, D gene, V gene, CDR3 DNA, CDR3 protein. The D gene is left open where the match is weak. Clone size appears in some rows only: once, few, many, or a class for an expanded clone.

clone size: -; J gene: TRBJ1-1; D gene: TRBD1; V gene: TRBV7-9; CDR3 DNA: TGTGCCAGCAGCGGAGACAGGGGGGGATTTGGTGGCACTGAAGCTTTCTTT; CDR3 protein: CASSGDRGGFGGTEAFF
clone size: -; J gene: TRBJ2-7; D gene: TRBD1; V gene: TRBV7-9; CDR3 DNA: TGTGCCAGCAGCTTAGGTGGCAGGGGGAGCTACGAGCAGTACTTC; CDR3 protein: CASSLGGRGSYEQYF
clone size: -; J gene: TRBJ2-1; D gene: -; V gene: TRBV5-4; CDR3 DNA: TGTGCCAGCAGCTTGGTTGAAGTCGTTGAGCAGTTCTTC; CDR3 protein: CASSLVEVVEQFF
clone size: -; J gene: TRBJ1-5; D gene: -; V gene: TRBV6-5; CDR3 DNA: TGTGCCAGCATGGGGGGTTATAGCAATCAGCCCCAGCATTTT; CDR3 protein: CASMGGYSNQPQHF
clone size: -; J gene: TRBJ1-5; D gene: -; V gene: TRBV16; CDR3 DNA: TGTGCCAGCAGCCAAAGTAGGGATCAGCCCCAGCATTTT; CDR3 protein: CASSQSRDQPQHF
clone size: -; J gene: TRBJ1-1; D gene: TRBD1; V gene: TRBV5-1; CDR3 DNA: TGCGCCAGCAGCTTGTTCTGGAGGACAGGGGCCTTGAACACTGAAGCTTTCTTT; CDR3 protein: CASSLFWRTGALNTEAFF
clone size: -; J gene: TRBJ1-6; D gene: TRBD1; V gene: TRBV7-9; CDR3 DNA: TGTGCCAGCAGCACCCGGACAGGGGGTGCAGTGAGCTCACCCCTCCACTTT; CDR3 protein: CASSTRTGGAVSSPLHF
clone size: -; J gene: TRBJ2-2; D gene: -; V gene: TRBV19; CDR3 DNA: TGTGCCAGTAGCACAAGGGGGGGGCGGAGGTCCGACACCGGGGAGCTGTTTTTT; CDR3 protein: CASSTRGGRRSDTGELFF
clone size: -; J gene: TRBJ2-7; D gene: TRBD1; V gene: TRBV13; CDR3 DNA: TGTGCCAGCAGCCAGGCCACAGGGGGTTTTTACGAGCAGTACTTC; CDR3 protein: CASSQATGGFYEQYF
clone size: -; J gene: TRBJ1-5; D gene: TRBD1; V gene: TRBV2; CDR3 DNA: TGTGCCAGCAGTCCCAGGGGGGCTAGCAATCAGCCCCAGCATTTT; CDR3 protein: CASSPRGASNQPQHF
clone size: -; J gene: TRBJ2-6; D gene: -; V gene: TRBV7-3; CDR3 DNA: TGTGCCAGCAGCGTAAGCTCTGGGGCCAACGTCCTGACTTTC; CDR3 protein: CASSVSSGANVLTF
clone size: -; J gene: TRBJ1-5; D gene: -; V gene: TRBV27; CDR3 DNA: TGTGCCAGCGGGGCCCTAGTCAATCAGCCCCAGCATTTT; CDR3 protein: CASGALVNQPQHF
clone size: -; J gene: TRBJ2-3; D gene: TRBD2; V gene: TRBV7-2; CDR3 DNA: TGTGCCAGCAGCTTATCTCCGGGGGGGCGTACGCAGTATTTT; CDR3 protein: CASSLSPGGRTQYF
clone size: -; J gene: TRBJ1-6; D gene: TRBD1; V gene: TRBV7-3; CDR3 DNA: TGTGCCAGCAGCCAAAGACAGGGGGCAGGATCACCCCTCCACTTT; CDR3 protein: CASSQRQGAGSPLHF
clone size: -; J gene: TRBJ2-1; D gene: TRBD2; V gene: TRBV18; CDR3 DNA: TGTGCCAGCTCACCACCCTCTAGCGGGGGGGCCCGGAATGAGCAGTTCTTC; CDR3 protein: CASSPPSSGGARNEQFF
clone size: -; J gene: TRBJ2-7; D gene: -; V gene: TRBV7-2; CDR3 DNA: TGTGCCAGCAGCTTAGCGGGGCAATACGAGCAGTACTTC; CDR3 protein: CASSLAGQYEQYF
clone size: few; J gene: TRBJ2-1; D gene: TRBD2; V gene: TRBV7-9; CDR3 DNA: TGTGCCAGCAGATCTTGGACTAGCGGGGGAAACTTCAATGAGCAGTTCTTC; CDR3 protein: CASRSWTSGGNFNEQFF
clone size: -; J gene: TRBJ1-1; D gene: -; V gene: TRBV5-8; CDR3 DNA: TGTGCCAGCAGCTATTACTCCGGACTGATGAACACTGAAGCTTTCTTT; CDR3 protein: CASSYYSGLMNTEAFF
clone size: once; J gene: TRBJ1-1; D gene: -; V gene: TRBV18; CDR3 DNA: TGTGCCAGCTCACCTTGGTCCAGGGAGAACACTGAAGCTTTCTTT; CDR3 protein: CASSPWSRENTEAFF
clone size: -; J gene: TRBJ1-3; D gene: -; V gene: TRBV7-2; CDR3 DNA: TGTGCCAGCAGCCCCCGGGGGGACTCTGGAAACACCATATATTTT; CDR3 protein: CASSPRGDSGNTIYF
clone size: large; J gene: TRBJ1-4; D gene: TRBD1; V gene: TRBV7-9; CDR3 DNA: TGTGCCAGCAGCTTAGGCTGGCAGGGGGATGAAAAACTGTTTTTT; CDR3 protein: CASSLGWQGDEKLFF
clone size: -; J gene: TRBJ2-2; D gene: -; V gene: TRBV30; CDR3 DNA: TGTGCCTTCCCCCTGGGGAGTCAGGTAGCCGGGGAGCTGTTTTTT; CDR3 protein: CAFPLGSQVAGELFF
clone size: -; J gene: TRBJ2-5; D gene: TRBD1; V gene: TRBV5-1; CDR3 DNA: TGCGCCAGCAGCTTGGGGGGACAGGGGCAAGAGACCCAGTACTTC; CDR3 protein: CASSLGGQGQETQYF
clone size: -; J gene: TRBJ2-2; D gene: -; V gene: TRBV19; CDR3 DNA: TGTGCCAGTACCTCCCTGGGACAGAACACCGGGGAGCTGTTTTTT; CDR3 protein: CASTSLGQNTGELFF
clone size: -; J gene: TRBJ1-5; D gene: -; V gene: TRBV7-9; CDR3 DNA: TGTGCCAGCAGCGTCGCGGCTCCTAGTCAGCCCCAGCATTTT; CDR3 protein: CASSVAAPSQPQHF
clone size: -; J gene: TRBJ1-1; D gene: -; V gene: TRBV7-9; CDR3 DNA: TGTGCCACCGACCGGACCGCAGGGAACACTGAAGCTTTCTTT; CDR3 protein: CATDRTAGNTEAFF
clone size: -; J gene: TRBJ1-2; D gene: TRBD1; V gene: TRBV4-3; CDR3 DNA: TGCGCCAGCAGCCAAGATGCTGGGACAGGCAACTGGGGAGGCTACACCTTC; CDR3 protein: CASSQDAGTGNWGGYTF
clone size: -; J gene: TRBJ1-1; D gene: TRBD1; V gene: TRBV19; CDR3 DNA: TGTGCCAGTAATCCCGGGACAGGGGGCTGGAGCACTGAAGCTTTCTTT; CDR3 protein: CASNPGTGGWSTEAFF
clone size: -; J gene: TRBJ1-6; D gene: TRBD1; V gene: TRBV7-2; CDR3 DNA: TGTGCCAGCAATGGAGGCAGGGGGAGGTCCTATAATTCACCCCTCCACTTT; CDR3 protein: CASNGGRGRSYNSPLHF
clone size: few; J gene: TRBJ1-1; D gene: -; V gene: TRBV18; CDR3 DNA: TGTGCCAGCTCACCAGTCCTACAGGTTGGTGATGAAGCTTTCTTT; CDR3 protein: CASSPVLQVGDEAFF
clone size: -; J gene: TRBJ2-6; D gene: -; V gene: TRBV6-1; CDR3 DNA: TGTGCCAGCAGTGATAGGGCAACGCTAAACTCTGGGGCCAACGTCCTGACTTTC; CDR3 protein: CASSDRATLNSGANVLTF
clone size: -; J gene: TRBJ1-5; D gene: -; V gene: TRBV2; CDR3 DNA: TGTGCCAGCAGTGAAATGTCGGGCAGCTATAGCAATCAGCCCCAGCATTTT; CDR3 protein: CASSEMSGSYSNQPQHF
clone size: -; J gene: TRBJ2-1; D gene: -; V gene: TRBV12-3/TRBV12-4; CDR3 DNA: TGTGCCAGCAGTTTTTACGGGCCCAATGAGCAGTTCTTC; CDR3 protein: CASSFYGPNEQFF
clone size: -; J gene: TRBJ2-5; D gene: -; V gene: TRBV18; CDR3 DNA: TGTGCCAGCTCACCACGGGGACAAGAGACCCAGTACTTC; CDR3 protein: CASSPRGQETQYF
clone size: -; J gene: TRBJ1-2; D gene: -; V gene: TRBV5-1; CDR3 DNA: TGCGCCAGCACCGGGGACGGGGGAAGGTACGGCTACACCTTC; CDR3 protein: CASTGDGGRYGYTF
clone size: -; J gene: TRBJ1-5; D gene: TRBD1; V gene: TRBV5-1; CDR3 DNA: TGCGCCAGCAGCGTGTCCGGGACAGCCGATCAGCCCCAGCATTTT; CDR3 protein: CASSVSGTADQPQHF
clone size: -; J gene: TRBJ1-1; D gene: TRBD1; V gene: TRBV5-1; CDR3 DNA: TGCGCCAGCAGCTTGAAGGTTGGACAGGGCGAATCGGGGACTGAAGCTTTCTTT; CDR3 protein: CASSLKVGQGESGTEAFF
clone size: -; J gene: TRBJ2-5; D gene: -; V gene: TRBV4-3; CDR3 DNA: TGCGCCAGCAGCCACGACCGCCGAGAGACCCAGTACTTC; CDR3 protein: CASSHDRRETQYF
clone size: -; J gene: TRBJ2-3; D gene: -; V gene: TRBV9; CDR3 DNA: TGTGCCAGCAGCTCCGCCCCCCCCACAGATACGCAGTATTTT; CDR3 protein: CASSSAPPTDTQYF
clone size: -; J gene: TRBJ1-1; D gene: -; V gene: TRBV6-5; CDR3 DNA: TGTGCCAGCAGGGGCTCCCTCATAGCTGAAGCTTTCTTT; CDR3 protein: CASRGSLIAEAFF
clone size: -; J gene: TRBJ1-1; D gene: TRBD1; V gene: TRBV7-2; CDR3 DNA: TGTGCCAGCAGCTTAGTCCCTACAGGGGTCAACACTGAAGCTTTCTTT; CDR3 protein: CASSLVPTGVNTEAFF
clone size: few; J gene: TRBJ2-7; D gene: TRBD1; V gene: TRBV7-6; CDR3 DNA: TGTGCCAGCAGCTTGGGAGGACAGGGGGCTGGTGAGCAGTACTTC; CDR3 protein: CASSLGGQGAGEQYF
clone size: -; J gene: TRBJ1-3; D gene: -; V gene: TRBV28; CDR3 DNA: TGTGCCAGCAGTCTCCCGGGGGTGGGAAACACCATATATTTT; CDR3 protein: CASSLPGVGNTIYF
clone size: -; J gene: TRBJ2-2; D gene: -; V gene: TRBV7-2; CDR3 DNA: TGTGCCAGCAGCTCACAGAAAAACACCGGGGAGCTGTTTTTT; CDR3 protein: CASSSQKNTGELFF
clone size: -; J gene: TRBJ1-1; D gene: -; V gene: TRBV11-1; CDR3 DNA: TGTGCCAGCAGCTTGCACGAAGTCGGGGAAGCTTTCTTT; CDR3 protein: CASSLHEVGEAFF
clone size: -; J gene: TRBJ2-2; D gene: -; V gene: TRBV5-1; CDR3 DNA: TGCGCCAGCAGCCCCCCGGGGGGCGCAACCGGGGAGCTGTTTTTT; CDR3 protein: CASSPPGGATGELFF
clone size: -; J gene: TRBJ1-1; D gene: -; V gene: TRBV10-3; CDR3 DNA: TGTGCCGGAGGGATTGGGGAGAACACTGAAGCTTTCTTT; CDR3 protein: CAGGIGENTEAFF
clone size: once; J gene: TRBJ2-5; D gene: -; V gene: TRBV7-2; CDR3 DNA: TGTGCCAGCAGCTTAGATATCCTAGCTCGGGAGACCCAGTACTTC; CDR3 protein: CASSLDILARETQYF
clone size: few; J gene: TRBJ2-3; D gene: TRBD2; V gene: TRBV7-8; CDR3 DNA: TGTGCCAGCAGCCCGGGACTAGCGGGGGGGAAAAGCGGAGATACGCAGTATTTT; CDR3 protein: CASSPGLAGGKSGDTQYF